This TCR beta chain was sequenced during a study of T cells after yellow fever vaccination. As for this clonotype: The antigen is not known.

Synthesis of TCR cDNA relied on 5'RACE template switching, which attached a universal primer site and UMIs. TCRdb re-called the 5' RACE reads through MiXCR, storing one row per CDR3 protein. The data contain more than 300,000 distinct CDR3 sequences, about 10% of them singletons. Study-level findings and limits: After the booster, 96% of CD4 and 88% of CD8 primary-response clones were re-detected.

V was shortened by 1 base and J by 3 bases, with 13 bases between the two germline ends. This CDR3 region has 14 residues. Germline V gene sequence: CDR1 DFQATT, CDR2 SNEGSKA (reference sequence). The clonotype comes from a man between 18 and 29 years old who received the YFV17D yellow fever vaccine. Source: CD4+ T cells sorted from PBMCs, taken 45 days after the yellow fever booster vaccination. This chain connects TRBV20-1 to TRBJ2-7; possibly TRBD2 for D (6 bases). The CDR3 nucleotides read TGCAGTGCTAGAGCGGTCTGGGGACTCTACGAGCAGTACTTC. Translating it yields CSARAVWGLYEQYF.